This T cell receptor (beta chain) was captured by sequencing in a study of neurological immune-mediated disorders. This clonotype has ten or more counts. A single record per CDR3 protein comes from TCRdb applying MiXCR to the 5' RACE reads. The sample carries some 28,000 distinct CDR3 sequences, under 25% recorded once. V was shortened by 6 bases and J by 3 bases, with 17 bases between the two germline ends. This CDR3 contains 16 residues. Germline V gene data show CDR1 as SEHNR and CDR2 as FQNEAQ (reference sequence). The chain employs TRBV7-9 and TRBJ1-4; weak D call: TRBD1 (5 bases). What was sequenced was CD4+ T cells from blood. This TCR was recovered from a man between 45 and 60 years old with HTLV-1-associated myelopathy (HAM/TSP). CDR3 amino acids: CASSQAFLGPNEKLFF. CDR3 DNA sequence: TGTGCCAGCAGTCAAGCCTTCCTGGGGCCTAATGAAAAACTGTTTTTT.